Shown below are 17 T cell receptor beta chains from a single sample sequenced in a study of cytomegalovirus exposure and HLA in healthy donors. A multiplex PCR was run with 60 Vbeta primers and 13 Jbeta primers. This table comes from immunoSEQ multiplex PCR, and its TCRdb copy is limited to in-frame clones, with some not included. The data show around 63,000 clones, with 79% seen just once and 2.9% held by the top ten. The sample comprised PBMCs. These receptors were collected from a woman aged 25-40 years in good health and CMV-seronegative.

The CDR3 reads CASSIDQGDSFENYGYTF. CDR3 sequence (DNA): TGTGCCAGTAGTATAGATCAAGGAGACTCCTTCGAAAACTATGGCTACACCTTC. The chain couples TRBV19 to TRBJ1-2, with D unresolved. CDR1 and CDR2 (germline): LNHDA, SQIVND (reference sequence). This CDR3 has 18 amino acids. The V gene lost 0 bases and the J gene lost 2 bases, with 19 bases spanning the gap.

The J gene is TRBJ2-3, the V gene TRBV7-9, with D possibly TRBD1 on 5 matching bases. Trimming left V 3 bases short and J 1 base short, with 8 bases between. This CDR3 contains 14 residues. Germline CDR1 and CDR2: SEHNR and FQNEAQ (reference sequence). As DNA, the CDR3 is TGTGCCAGCAGCTTTCAGACAGGCACAGATACGCAGTATTTT. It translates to CASSFQTGTDTQYF. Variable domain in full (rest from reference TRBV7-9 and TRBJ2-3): DTGVSQNPRHKITKRGQNVTFRCDPISEHNRLYWYRQTLGQGPEFLTYFQNEAQLEKSRLLSDRFSAERPKGSFSTLEIQRTEQGDSAMYLCASSFQTGTDTQYFGPGTRLTVL.

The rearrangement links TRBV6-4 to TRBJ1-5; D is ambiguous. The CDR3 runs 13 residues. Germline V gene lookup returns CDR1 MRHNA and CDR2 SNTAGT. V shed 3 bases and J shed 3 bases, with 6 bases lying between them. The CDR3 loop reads CASSEGNNQPQHF. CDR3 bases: TGTGCCAGCAGTGAGGGCAACAATCAGCCCCAGCATTTT.

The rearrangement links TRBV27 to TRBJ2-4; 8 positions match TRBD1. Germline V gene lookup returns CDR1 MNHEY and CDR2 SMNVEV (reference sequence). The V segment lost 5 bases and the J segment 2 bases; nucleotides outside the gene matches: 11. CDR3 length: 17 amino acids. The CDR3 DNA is TGTGCCAGCAGTCCTTACGGACAGGGCGGAACCAAAAACATTCAGTACTTC. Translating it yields CASSPYGQGGTKNIQYF.

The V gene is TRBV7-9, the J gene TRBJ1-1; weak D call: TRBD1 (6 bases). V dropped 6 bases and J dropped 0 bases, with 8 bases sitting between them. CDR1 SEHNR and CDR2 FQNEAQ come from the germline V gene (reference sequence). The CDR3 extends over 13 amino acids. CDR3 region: CASSAGVNTEAFF. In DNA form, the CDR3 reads TGTGCCAGCAGTGCAGGGGTGAACACTGAAGCTTTCTTT.

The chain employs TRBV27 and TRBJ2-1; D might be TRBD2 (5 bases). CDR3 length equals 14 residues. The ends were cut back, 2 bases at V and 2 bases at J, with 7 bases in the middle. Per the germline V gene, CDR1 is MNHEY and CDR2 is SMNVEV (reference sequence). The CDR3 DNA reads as TGTGCCAGCAGTTTAGGCGGGCCCTACAATGAGCAGTTCTTC. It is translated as CASSLGGPYNEQFF.

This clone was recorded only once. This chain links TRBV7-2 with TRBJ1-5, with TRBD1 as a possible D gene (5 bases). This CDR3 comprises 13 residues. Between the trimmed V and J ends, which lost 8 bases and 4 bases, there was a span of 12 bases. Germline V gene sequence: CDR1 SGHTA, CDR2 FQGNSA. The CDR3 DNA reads TGTGCCAGCGGAATTAGGGGAAATCAGCCCCAGCATTTT. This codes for CASGIRGNQPQHF.

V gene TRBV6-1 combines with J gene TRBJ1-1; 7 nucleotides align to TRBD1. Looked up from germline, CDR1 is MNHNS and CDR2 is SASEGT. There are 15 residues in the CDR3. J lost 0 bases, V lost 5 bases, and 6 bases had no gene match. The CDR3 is CASSLNGQVNTEAFF. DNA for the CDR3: TGTGCCAGCAGTCTTAACGGACAGGTGAACACTGAAGCTTTCTTT.

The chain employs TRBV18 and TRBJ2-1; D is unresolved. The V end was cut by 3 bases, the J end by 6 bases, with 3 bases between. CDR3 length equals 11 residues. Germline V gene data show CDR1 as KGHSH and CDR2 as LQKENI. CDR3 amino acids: CASSPINEQFF. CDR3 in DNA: TGTGCCAGCTCACCTATCAATGAGCAGTTCTTC.

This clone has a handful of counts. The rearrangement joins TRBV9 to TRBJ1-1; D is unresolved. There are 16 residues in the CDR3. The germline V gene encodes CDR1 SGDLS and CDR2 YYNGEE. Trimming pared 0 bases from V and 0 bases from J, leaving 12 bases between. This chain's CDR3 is CASSVGVGAMNTEAFF. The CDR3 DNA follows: TGTGCCAGCAGCGTAGGGGTCGGAGCCATGAACACTGAAGCTTTCTTT.

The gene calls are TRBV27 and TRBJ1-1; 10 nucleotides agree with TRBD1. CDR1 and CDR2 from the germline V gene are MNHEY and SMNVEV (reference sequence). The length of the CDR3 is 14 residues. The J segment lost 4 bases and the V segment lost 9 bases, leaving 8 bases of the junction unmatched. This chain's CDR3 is CARDSGQGPTEAFF. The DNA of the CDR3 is TGTGCCAGAGATTCGGGACAGGGGCCCACTGAAGCTTTCTTT.

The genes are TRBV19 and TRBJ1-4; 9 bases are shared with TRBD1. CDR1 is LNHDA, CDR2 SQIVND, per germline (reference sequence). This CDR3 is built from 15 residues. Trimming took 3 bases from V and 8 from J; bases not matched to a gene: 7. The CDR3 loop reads CASSMRGTGLEKLFF. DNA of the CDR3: TGTGCCAGTAGTATGAGAGGGACAGGGTTGGAAAAACTGTTTTTT. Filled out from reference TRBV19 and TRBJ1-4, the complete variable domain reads DGGITQSPKYLFRKEGQNVTLSCEQNLNHDAMYWYRQDPGQGLRLIYYSQIVNDFQKGDIAEGYSVSREKKESFPLTVTSAQKNPTAFYLCASSMRGTGLEKLFFGSGTQLSVL.

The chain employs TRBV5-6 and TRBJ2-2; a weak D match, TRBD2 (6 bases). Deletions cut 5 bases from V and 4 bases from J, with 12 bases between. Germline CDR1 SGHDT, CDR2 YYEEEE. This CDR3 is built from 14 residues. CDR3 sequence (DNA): TGTGCCAGCAGTGACGGGGGTGGCACCGGGGAGCTGTTTTTT. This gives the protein CASSDGGGTGELFF.

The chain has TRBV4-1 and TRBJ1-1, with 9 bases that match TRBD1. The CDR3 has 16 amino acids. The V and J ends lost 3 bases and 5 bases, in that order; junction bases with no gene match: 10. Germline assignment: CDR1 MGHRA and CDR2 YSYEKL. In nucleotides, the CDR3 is TGCGCCAGCAGCCACATCGGACAGGGGAGGAAGACTGAAGCTTTCTTT. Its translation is CASSHIGQGRKTEAFF.

The CDR3 here is CAWSWGLAGLGEQYF. The DNA of the CDR3 is TGTGCCTGGAGCTGGGGACTAGCGGGCCTAGGGGAGCAGTACTTC. The J gene is TRBJ2-7, the V gene TRBV30; 12 positions agree with TRBD2. Germline V CDR1 and CDR2: GTSNPN, SVGIG (reference sequence). The CDR3 has 15 amino acids. V was pared by 3 bases and J by 7 bases, with 10 bases of the junction left unmatched.

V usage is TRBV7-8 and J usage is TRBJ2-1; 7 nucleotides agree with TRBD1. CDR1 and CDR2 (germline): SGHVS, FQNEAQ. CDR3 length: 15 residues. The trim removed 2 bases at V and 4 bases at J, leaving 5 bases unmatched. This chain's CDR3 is CASSLRDRDYNEQFF. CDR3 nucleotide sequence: TGTGCCAGCAGCTTACGAGACAGGGATTACAATGAGCAGTTCTTC. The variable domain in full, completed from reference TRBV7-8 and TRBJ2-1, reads GAGVSQSPRYKVAKRGQDVALRCDPISGHVSLFWYQQALGQGPEFLTYFQNEAQLDKSGLPSDRFFAERPEGSVSTLKIQRTQQEDSAVYLCASSLRDRDYNEQFFGPGTRLTVL.

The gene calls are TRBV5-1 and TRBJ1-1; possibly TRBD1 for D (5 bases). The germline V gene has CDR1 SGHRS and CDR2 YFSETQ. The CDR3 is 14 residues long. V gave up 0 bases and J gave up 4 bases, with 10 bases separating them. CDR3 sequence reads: CASSLEVGGTEAFF. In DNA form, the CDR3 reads TGCGCCAGCAGCTTGGAGGTGGGGGGCACTGAAGCTTTCTTT.